Listed below are T cell receptor beta chains from one sample, sequenced in a study of blood T cells in healthy people across ages. TCRdb passed the 5' RACE reads through MiXCR, listing each CDR3 protein once. The table has more than 650,000 distinct CDR3 sequences, 20% to 25% seen once. Sequencing was performed on blood. All receptors come from a man between 65 and 79 years old in good health. Both conserved end residues are part of each CDR3. The order of the fields is J gene, V gene, D gene, clone size, CDR3 protein, CDR3 DNA. D genes are given only for firm matches. The size entry is marked missing in some rows and otherwise reads once, few, many or a size class.

>TRBJ2-5|TRBV9|TRBD2|NA
CASSSQAGANQETQYF
TGTGCCAGCAGCTCACAAGCGGGGGCAAACCAAGAGACCCAGTACTTC
>TRBJ1-2|TRBV24-1|NA|NA
CATSDRDGYGYTF
TGTGCCACCAGTGACCGGGACGGCTATGGCTACACCTTC
>TRBJ1-1|TRBV20-1|NA|NA
CSASRGDAVAFF
TGCAGTGCTAGTCGGGGGGACGCCGTCGCTTTCTTT
>TRBJ2-5|TRBV3-1|NA|many
CASSRLQETQYF
TGTGCCAGCAGTCGCCTCCAAGAGACCCAGTACTTC
>TRBJ2-7|TRBV20-1|NA|NA
CSARPLLRVYEQYF
TGCAGTGCTAGACCCCTACTTAGGGTTTACGAGCAGTACTTC
>TRBJ1-2|TRBV4-3|NA|many
CASSQEAGLRGYTF
TGCGCCAGCAGCCAAGAAGCAGGTCTCCGCGGCTACACCTTC
>TRBJ2-3|TRBV6-6|NA|few
CASSYPLVAGTDTQYF
TGTGCCAGCAGTTACCCCCTGGTAGCGGGCACAGATACGCAGTATTTT
>TRBJ1-2|TRBV4-3|NA|few
CASSQDVTGGYTF
TGCGCCAGCAGCCAAGATGTCACGGGGGGCTACACCTTC
>TRBJ2-7|TRBV19|NA|NA
CASSIGVEQYF
TGTGCCAGTAGTATCGGGGTCGAGCAGTACTTC
>TRBJ2-1|TRBV20-1|TRBD2|few
CSASLLAGGPGEQFF
TGCAGTGCTAGTCTCCTAGCGGGGGGGCCGGGAGAGCAGTTCTTC
>TRBJ1-1|TRBV5-1|NA|few
CASSLVRGADTEAFF
TGCGCCAGCAGCTTGGTTCGGGGGGCAGACACTGAAGCTTTCTTT
>TRBJ2-5|TRBV12-3/TRBV12-4|NA|many
CASSLEGTQYF
TGTGCCAGCAGTTTGGAGGGGACCCAGTACTTC
>TRBJ2-3|TRBV7-2|TRBD2|few
CASSPGTSPFTDTQYF
TGTGCCAGCAGCCCGGGGACTAGTCCTTTCACAGATACGCAGTATTTT
>TRBJ1-1|TRBV20-1|TRBD1|few
CSARAPLTGDTEAFF
TGCAGTGCTAGAGCTCCCCTGACAGGGGACACTGAAGCTTTCTTT
>TRBJ2-2|TRBV12-3/TRBV12-4|TRBD1|NA
CASSRDRDAGELFF
TGTGCCAGCAGTCGGGACAGGGATGCCGGGGAGCTGTTTTTT
>TRBJ2-1|TRBV20-1|TRBD2|few
CSARASGGAGYSYNEQFF
TGCAGTGCTAGAGCTTCGGGGGGAGCGGGGTACTCCTACAATGAGCAGTTCTTC
>TRBJ2-6|TRBV6-6|NA|NA
CASGPTVFAGANVLTF
TGTGCCAGCGGGCCGACAGTTTTTGCTGGGGCCAACGTCCTGACTTTC
>TRBJ2-5|TRBV6-1|TRBD2|few
CASRLTGTSGGSKETQYF
TGTGCCAGCAGACTTACCGGGACTAGCGGGGGATCCAAAGAGACCCAGTACTTC
>TRBJ1-2|TRBV20-1|NA|NA
CSAPPGGIANYGYTF
TGCAGTGCCCCCCCGGGGGGGATAGCTAACTATGGCTACACCTTC
>TRBJ2-7|TRBV7-2|NA|many
CASSLVTRYEQYF
TGTGCCAGCAGCTTAGTGACGCGCTACGAGCAGTACTTC
>TRBJ1-1|TRBV12-3/TRBV12-4|NA|few
CASTDRRNTEAFF
TGTGCCAGCACCGATCGGAGGAACACTGAAGCTTTCTTT
>TRBJ2-1|TRBV20-1|TRBD2|few
CSARRGGRWDEQFF
TGCAGTGCCAGACGGGGGGGCCGGTGGGATGAGCAGTTCTTC